The clone carrying this T cell receptor beta chain was counted once. The table came from immunoSEQ multiplex PCR; TCRdb's copy has only in-frame clones and leaves some out. The sample has around 22,000 clones; approximately 89% are singletons. The sample belongs to a study of T cells in localized non-small cell lung cancer. The sequence came from a woman aged 40-69 years with stage III lung adenocarcinoma. This sample comprised peripheral blood mononuclear cells, obtained before any cancer treatment.

The CDR3 nucleotides are TGTGCCAGCAGCTTAACCGGGTCTGGAAACACCATATATTTT. Amino acids: CASSLTGSGNTIYF. The chain uses TRBV5-8 and TRBJ1-3; D is unresolved. CDR3 size: 14 residues. In germline, CDR1 is SGHTS, CDR2 YDEGEE. Trimming cost V 2 bases and J 1 base, with 7 bases left between them. The entire variable domain, with the rest obtained from reference TRBV5-8 and TRBJ1-3, is as follows: EAGVTQSPTHLIKTRGQQATLRCSPISGHTSVYWYQQALGLGLQFLLWYDEGEERNRGNFPPRFSGRQFPNYSSELNVNALELEDSALYLCASSLTGSGNTIYFGEGSWLTVV.